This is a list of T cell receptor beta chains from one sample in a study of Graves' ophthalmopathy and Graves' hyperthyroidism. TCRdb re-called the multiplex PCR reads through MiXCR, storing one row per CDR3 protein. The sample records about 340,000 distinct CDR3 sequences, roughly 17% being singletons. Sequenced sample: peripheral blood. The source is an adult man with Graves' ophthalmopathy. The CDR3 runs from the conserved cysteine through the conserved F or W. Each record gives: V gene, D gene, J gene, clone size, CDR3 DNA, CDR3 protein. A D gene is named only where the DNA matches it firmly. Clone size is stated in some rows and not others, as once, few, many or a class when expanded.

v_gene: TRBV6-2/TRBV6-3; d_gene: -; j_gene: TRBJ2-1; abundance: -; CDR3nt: TGTGCCAGCAGCACCCTAAAGGAAGGGGAGCAGTTCTTC; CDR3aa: CASSTLKEGEQFF
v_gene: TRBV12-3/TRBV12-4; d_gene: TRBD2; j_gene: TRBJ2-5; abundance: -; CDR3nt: TGTGCCAGCAGTTTAACTAGCGGGGGGAAACCTTCGGAGACCCAGTACTTC; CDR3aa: CASSLTSGGKPSETQYF
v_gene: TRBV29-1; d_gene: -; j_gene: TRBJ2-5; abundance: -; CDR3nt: TGCAGCCCCGAGGAGAGGGAGACCCAGTACTTC; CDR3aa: CSPEERETQYF
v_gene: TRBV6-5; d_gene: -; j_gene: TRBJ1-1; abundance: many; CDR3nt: TGTGCCAGCAGTTACCGGTCGTCGGGTAGCGGTGAAGCTTTCTTT; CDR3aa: CASSYRSSGSGEAFF
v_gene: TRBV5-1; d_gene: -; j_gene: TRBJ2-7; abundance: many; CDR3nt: TGCGCCAGCATGCCGGCGGGGGCCCGCTACGAGCAGTACTTC; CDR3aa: CASMPAGARYEQYF
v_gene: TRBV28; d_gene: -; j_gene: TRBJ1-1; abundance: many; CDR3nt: TGTGCCAGCAGTGTAAAGGGGACGGAGAACACTGAAGCTTTCTTT; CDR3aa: CASSVKGTENTEAFF
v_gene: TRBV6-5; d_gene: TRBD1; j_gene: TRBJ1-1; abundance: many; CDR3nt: TGTGCCAGCAGTTACGCAAAACAGGGGGCAGAAGCTTTCTTT; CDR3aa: CASSYAKQGAEAFF
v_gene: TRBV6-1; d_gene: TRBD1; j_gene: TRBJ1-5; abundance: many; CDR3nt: TGTGCCGGCCTAACTGGACAGGGACATCAGCCCCAGCATTTT; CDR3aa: CAGLTGQGHQPQHF
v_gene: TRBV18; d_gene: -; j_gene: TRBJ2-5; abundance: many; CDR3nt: TGTGCCAGCTCACCACCGGCCCAAGAGACCCAGTACTTC; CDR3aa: CASSPPAQETQYF
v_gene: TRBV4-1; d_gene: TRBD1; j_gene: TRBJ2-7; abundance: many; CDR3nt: TGCGCCAGCAGCCATTCCCGGGTGGGACAGACCTACGAGCAGTACTTC; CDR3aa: CASSHSRVGQTYEQYF
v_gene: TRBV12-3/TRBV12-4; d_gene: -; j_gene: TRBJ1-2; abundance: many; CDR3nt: TGTGCCAGCCGAAGGGTGTTCCGGGGGCTTCGGTATGGCTACACCTTC; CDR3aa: CASRRVFRGLRYGYTF
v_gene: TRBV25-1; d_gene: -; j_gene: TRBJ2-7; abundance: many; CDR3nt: TGTGCCAGCAGTAAACACTACGAGCAGTACTTC; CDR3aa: CASSKHYEQYF
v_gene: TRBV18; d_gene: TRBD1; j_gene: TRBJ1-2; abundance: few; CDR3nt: TGTGCCAGCTCACCTGGGACAGCAGACACTAACTATGGCTACACCTTC; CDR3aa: CASSPGTADTNYGYTF
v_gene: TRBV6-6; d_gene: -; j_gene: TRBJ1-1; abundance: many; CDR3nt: TGTGCCAGCAGTTCCTCTCTGTCCACTGAAGCTTTCTTT; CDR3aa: CASSSSLSTEAFF
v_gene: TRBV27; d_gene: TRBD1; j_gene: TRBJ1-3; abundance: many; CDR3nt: TGTGCCAGCAGCATAACAGGGGCTGGAAACACCATATATTTT; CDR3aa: CASSITGAGNTIYF
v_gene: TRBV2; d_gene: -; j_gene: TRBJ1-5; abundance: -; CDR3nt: TGTGCCAGCAGTGAAATAGAAGGAGGGCCCCAGCATTTT; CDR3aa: CASSEIEGGPQHF
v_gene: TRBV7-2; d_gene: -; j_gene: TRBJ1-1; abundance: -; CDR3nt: TGTGCCAGCAGCACAAACCGAATGAACACTGAAGCTTTCTTT; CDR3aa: CASSTNRMNTEAFF
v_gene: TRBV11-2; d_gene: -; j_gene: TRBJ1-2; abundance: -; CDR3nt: TGTGCCAGCAGCTTCGGAGGGGGGCTAGGCTACACCTTC; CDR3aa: CASSFGGGLGYTF
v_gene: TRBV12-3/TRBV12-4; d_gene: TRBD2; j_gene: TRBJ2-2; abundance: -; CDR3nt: TGTGCCAGCAGTTTTAGCGGGAGTCGCTCCGGGGAGCTGTTTTTT; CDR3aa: CASSFSGSRSGELFF
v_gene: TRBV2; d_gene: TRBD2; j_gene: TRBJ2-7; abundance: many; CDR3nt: TGTGCCAGCAGTGGCCTTGGGACTAGCGGGAGGCACGAGCAGTACTTC; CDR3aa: CASSGLGTSGRHEQYF
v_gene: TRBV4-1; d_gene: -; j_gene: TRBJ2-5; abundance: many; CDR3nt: TGCGCCAGCAGCCACGCCCGACAGGCGGGGGAGACCCAGTACTTC; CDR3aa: CASSHARQAGETQYF
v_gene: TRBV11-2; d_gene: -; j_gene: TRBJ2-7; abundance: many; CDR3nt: TGTGCCAGCAGCTTATCCCAGGGGGGATTCTACGAGCAGTACTTC; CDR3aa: CASSLSQGGFYEQYF
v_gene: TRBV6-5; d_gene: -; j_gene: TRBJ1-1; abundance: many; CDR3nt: TGTGCCAGCAGTTACCGGCAACTCGGCACTGAAGCTTTCTTT; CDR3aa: CASSYRQLGTEAFF
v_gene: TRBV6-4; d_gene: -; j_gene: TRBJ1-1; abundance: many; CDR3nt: TGTGCCAGCAGTGACTGGGTGATACCAATGAACACTGAAGCTTTCTTT; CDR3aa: CASSDWVIPMNTEAFF
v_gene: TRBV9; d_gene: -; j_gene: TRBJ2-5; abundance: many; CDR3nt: TGTGCCAGCAGCGCCCGGGACGGAGCCAACCAAGAGACCCAGTACTTC; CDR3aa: CASSARDGANQETQYF
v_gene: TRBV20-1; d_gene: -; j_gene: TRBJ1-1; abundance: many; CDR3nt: TGCAGTGCTAGAGATATAAATAGGAGGGGTCAGTGGGGCAATACTGAAGCTTTCTTT; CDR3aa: CSARDINRRGQWGNTEAFF
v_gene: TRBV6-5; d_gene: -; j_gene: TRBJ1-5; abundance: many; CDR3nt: TGTGCCAGTACGGGGGGTCAGCCCCAGCATTTT; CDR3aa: CASTGGQPQHF
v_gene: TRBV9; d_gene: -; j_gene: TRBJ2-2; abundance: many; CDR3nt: -; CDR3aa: CASSVGQGTNTGELSF
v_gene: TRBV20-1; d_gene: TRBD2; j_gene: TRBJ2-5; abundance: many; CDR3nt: TGCAGTGCTAGAGTTCCTAGCGGGGGGGCTCGGGAGACCCAGTACTTC; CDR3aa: CSARVPSGGARETQYF
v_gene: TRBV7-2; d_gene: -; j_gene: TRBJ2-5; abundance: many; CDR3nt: TGTGCCAGCAGCTACGGCGGGGTTAGGGAGACCCAGTACTTC; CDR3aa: CASSYGGVRETQYF
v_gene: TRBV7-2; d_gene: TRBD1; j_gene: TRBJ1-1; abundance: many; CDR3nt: TGTGCCAGCAGCTTCGCACTCGGGACAGGGAACACTGAAGCTTTCTTT; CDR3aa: CASSFALGTGNTEAFF
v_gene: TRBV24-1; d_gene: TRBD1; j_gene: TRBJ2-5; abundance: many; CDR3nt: TGTGCCACCAGTGCACCGGGACAGGGGGCCAGAAGAGAGACCCAGTACTTC; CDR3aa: CATSAPGQGARRETQYF
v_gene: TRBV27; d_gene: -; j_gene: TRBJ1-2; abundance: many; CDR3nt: TGTGCCAGCAGGATAGGGGCGGCGAACTATGGCTACACCTTC; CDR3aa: CASRIGAANYGYTF
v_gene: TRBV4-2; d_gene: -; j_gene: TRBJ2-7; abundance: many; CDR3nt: TGTGCCAGCAGCCAAGATTCGGTGGGAGGCTACGAGCAGTACTTC; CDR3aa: CASSQDSVGGYEQYF
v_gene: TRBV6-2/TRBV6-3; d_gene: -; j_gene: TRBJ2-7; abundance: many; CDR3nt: TGTGCCAGCACCGGGGTCTCCAGCTCCTACGAGCAGTACTTC; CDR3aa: CASTGVSSSYEQYF
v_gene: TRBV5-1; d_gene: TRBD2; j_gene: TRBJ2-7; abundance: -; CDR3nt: TGCGCCAGCAGCTTTGCGGGAGGTCTCTACGAGCAGTACTTC; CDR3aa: CASSFAGGLYEQYF
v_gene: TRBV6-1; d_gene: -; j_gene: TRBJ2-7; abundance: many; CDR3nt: TGTGCCACCGCTCTAGGGGAGCAGTACTTC; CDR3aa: CATALGEQYF
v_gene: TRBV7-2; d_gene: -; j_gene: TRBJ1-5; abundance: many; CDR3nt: TGTGCCAGCAGCTGGAGGACAGAAGAACCGCCCCAGCATTTT; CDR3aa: CASSWRTEEPPQHF
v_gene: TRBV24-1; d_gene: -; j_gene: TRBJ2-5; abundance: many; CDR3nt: TGTGCCACCAGTGATTTTCCCGGGGGCGAAGAGACCCAGTACTTC; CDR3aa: CATSDFPGGEETQYF
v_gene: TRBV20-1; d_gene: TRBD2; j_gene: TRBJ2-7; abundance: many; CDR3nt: TGCAGTGCGCTAGCGGAATCCTACGAGCAGTACTTC; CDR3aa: CSALAESYEQYF